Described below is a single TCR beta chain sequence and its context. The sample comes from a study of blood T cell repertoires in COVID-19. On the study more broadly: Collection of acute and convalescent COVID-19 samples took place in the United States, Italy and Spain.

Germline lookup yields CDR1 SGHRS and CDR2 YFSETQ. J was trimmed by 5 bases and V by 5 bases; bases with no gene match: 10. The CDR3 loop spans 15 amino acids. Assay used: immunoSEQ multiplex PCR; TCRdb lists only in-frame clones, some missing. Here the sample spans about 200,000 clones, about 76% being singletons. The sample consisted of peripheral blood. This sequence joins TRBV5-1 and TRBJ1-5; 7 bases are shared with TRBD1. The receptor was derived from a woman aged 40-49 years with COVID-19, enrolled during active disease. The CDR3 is CASSTGTVWDQPQHF. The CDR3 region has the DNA TGCGCCAGCAGTACCGGGACAGTGTGGGATCAGCCCCAGCATTTT.